This T cell receptor (beta chain) stems from a study of a mutant IDH1 vaccine in newly diagnosed glioma. Overall study: Patients had eight vaccinations, in weeks 1, 3, 5, 7, 11, 15, 19 and 23.

Time point here: week 23, last vaccination. Every vaccine dose comprised 300 ug of mutant IDH1 20-mer peptide plus topical imiquimod. TCRdb keeps only in-frame clones here, not all; method: immunoSEQ multiplex PCR. The sample lists around 41,000 clones, about 79% seen once, with around 6.9% in the top ten. A remark on this clone: The antigen remains unidentified.

The source material was PBMCs, sampled from a glioma patient whose treatment included an IDH1 peptide vaccine. This TCR derives from a woman between 40 and 55 years old with glioma. Some clones in this sample may be carry-over from other donors' samples.

The CDR3 spells CASSEVAYNSPLHF. The CDR3 coding sequence is TGTGCCAGCAGCGAGGTCGCCTATAATTCACCCCTCCACTTT. The chain uses TRBV9 and TRBJ1-6; D call uncertain. Germline lookup yields CDR1 SGDLS and CDR2 YYNGEE. The CDR3 consists of 14 residues. V was cut by 3 bases and J by 2 bases, with 6 bases left in between.